This paragraph reports one T cell receptor (beta chain). The germline gives CDR1 SGHNT, CDR2 YENEEA. The V and J ends lost 5 bases and 9 bases, in that order; junction bases with no gene match: 7. The CDR3 contains 14 residues. The data belong to a study of blood T cells in healthy people across ages. Primers used in a second PCR of about 6 to 11 cycles were a sample-barcoded 5' primer and a J-beta primer mix. TCRdb recomputed calls from the 5' RACE reads with MiXCR, one row per CDR3 protein. Of roughly 800,000 distinct CDR3 sequences detected, 50% to 65% appear once; the ten largest clones hold under 50%.

The source of this sequence is a man older than 75 in good health. Sequencing was done on a sample of blood. The chain joins TRBV11-3 to TRBJ2-1; 10 nucleotides match TRBD1. CDR3 region: CASSRDRGQGEQFF. The CDR3 nucleotides are TGTGCCAGCAGCCGTGACAGGGGGCAAGGTGAGCAGTTCTTC.